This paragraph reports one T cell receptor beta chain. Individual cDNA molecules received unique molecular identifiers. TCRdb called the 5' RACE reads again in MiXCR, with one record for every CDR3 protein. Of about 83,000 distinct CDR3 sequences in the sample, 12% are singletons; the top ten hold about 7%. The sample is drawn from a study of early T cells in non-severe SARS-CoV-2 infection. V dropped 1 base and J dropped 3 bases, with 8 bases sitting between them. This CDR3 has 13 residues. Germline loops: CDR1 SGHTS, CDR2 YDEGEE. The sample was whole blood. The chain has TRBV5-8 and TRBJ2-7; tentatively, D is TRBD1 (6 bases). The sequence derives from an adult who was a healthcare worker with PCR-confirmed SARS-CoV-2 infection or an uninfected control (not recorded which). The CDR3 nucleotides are TGTGCCAGCAGCTTGACGGACAGCTACGAGCAGTACTTC. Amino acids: CASSLTDSYEQYF.